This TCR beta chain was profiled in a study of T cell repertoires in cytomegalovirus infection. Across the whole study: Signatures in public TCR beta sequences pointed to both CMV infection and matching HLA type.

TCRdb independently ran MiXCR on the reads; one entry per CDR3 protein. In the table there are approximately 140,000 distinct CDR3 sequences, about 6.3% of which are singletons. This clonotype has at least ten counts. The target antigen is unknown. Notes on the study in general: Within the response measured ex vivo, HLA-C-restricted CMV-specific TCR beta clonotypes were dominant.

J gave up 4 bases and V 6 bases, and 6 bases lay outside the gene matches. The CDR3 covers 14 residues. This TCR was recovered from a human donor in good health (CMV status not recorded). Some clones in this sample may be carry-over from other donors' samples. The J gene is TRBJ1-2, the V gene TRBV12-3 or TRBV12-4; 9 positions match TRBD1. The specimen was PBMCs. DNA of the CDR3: TGTGCCAGCAGCCGCCGGACAGGGGCCTATGGCTACACCTTC. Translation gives CASSRRTGAYGYTF.